This TCR beta chain was obtained from a study of blood T cell repertoires in COVID-19. Looking at the study overall: PBMCs, B-cell-depleted T cells, or T cells provided the cDNA or gDNA that made up the material.

In this sample, this clone turned up once. The repertoire was sequenced with immunoSEQ multiplex PCR; TCRdb's copy has only in-frame clones and lacks some. This table holds 20,000 to 30,000 clones, around 82% found once. The TCR comes from a human donor in a cohort sampled during active COVID-19. Sequenced sample: peripheral blood.

CDR3 nucleotide sequence: TGTGCCAGCAGATATGAGGACAATCTAAACTCTGAAGCTTTCTTT. Residues: CASRYEDNLNSEAFF. V gene TRBV6-4 combines with J gene TRBJ1-1, with D possibly matching TRBD1 (5 bases). The CDR3 consists of 15 residues. The germline V and J ends were trimmed by 6 bases and 6 bases, with 20 bases remaining between them. From germline, CDR1 is MRHNA and CDR2 SNTAGT.